These T cell receptor beta chains were read from a single sample in a study of cytomegalovirus exposure and HLA in healthy donors. Assay: immunoSEQ multiplex PCR; the TCRdb copy retains only in-frame clones and omits some. Of under 200,000 clones in the sample, 80% to 90% are singletons; the top ten hold 9.3%. The specimen was PBMCs. The receptors originated from a man aged 18 to 29 in good health and CMV-seropositive. Each CDR3 is given with its conserved first and last residue. The D gene is left open where the match is weak. Expanded clones get a size class; other rows say once, few or many, or leave the size out.

V gene,J gene,D gene,clone size,CDR3 protein,CDR3 DNA
TRBV2,TRBJ1-1,TRBD1,.,CASRVGTGSAEAFF,TGTGCCAGCAGGGTTGGGACAGGGTCCGCCGAAGCTTTCTTT
TRBV19,TRBJ1-2,.,.,CASSIATGNYGYTF,TGTGCCAGTAGTATTGCGACGGGGAACTATGGCTACACCTTC
TRBV29-1,TRBJ1-2,.,.,CSVRTTYYGYTF,TGCAGCGTCCGGACAACTTACTATGGCTACACCTTC
TRBV7-9,TRBJ2-3,TRBD2,.,CASSSPTGGLTTQYF,TGTGCCAGCAGCTCCCCGACGGGGGGACTCACTACGCAGTATTTT
TRBV7-6,TRBJ1-2,.,.,CASSLVAGDMGYTF,TGTGCCAGCAGCTTAGTGGCAGGGGATATGGGCTACACCTTC
TRBV14,TRBJ2-2,.,.,CASRPWGLPTGELFF,TGTGCCAGCAGACCATGGGGGCTACCCACCGGGGAGCTGTTTTTT
TRBV5-1,TRBJ2-7,TRBD2,.,CASSLWGGTISYEQYF,TGCGCCAGCAGCTTGTGGGGTGGGACTATTTCCTACGAGCAGTACTTC
TRBV5-6,TRBJ2-5,TRBD2,.,CASSGKTSGSQETQYF,TGTGCCAGCAGCGGGAAGACTAGCGGGTCCCAAGAGACCCAGTACTTC
TRBV6-5,TRBJ2-3,TRBD2,once,CASRMGGLETDTQYF,TGTGCCAGCAGGATGGGGGGACTAGAAACAGATACGCAGTATTTT
TRBV19,TRBJ1-3,.,.,CASQLDRSSGNTIYF,TGTGCCAGTCAACTCGACCGGAGCTCTGGAAACACCATATATTTT
TRBV14,TRBJ2-2,TRBD1,.,CASSQLDRGRYTGELFF,TGTGCCAGCAGCCAACTGGACAGGGGGCGGTACACCGGGGAGCTGTTTTTT